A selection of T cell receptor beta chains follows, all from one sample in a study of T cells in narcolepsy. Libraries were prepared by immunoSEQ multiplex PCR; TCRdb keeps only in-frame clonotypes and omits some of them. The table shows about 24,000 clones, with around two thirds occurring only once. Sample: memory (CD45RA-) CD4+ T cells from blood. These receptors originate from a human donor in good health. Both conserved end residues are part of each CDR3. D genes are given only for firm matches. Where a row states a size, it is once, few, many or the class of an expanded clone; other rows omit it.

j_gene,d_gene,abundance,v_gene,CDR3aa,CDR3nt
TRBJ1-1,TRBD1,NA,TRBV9,CSSSTGQNTEAFF,TGTTCCAGCTCGACAGGGCAGAACACTGAAGCTTTCTTT
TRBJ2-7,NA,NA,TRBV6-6,CASSYNYEQYF,TGTGCCAGCAGCTACAACTACGAGCAGTACTTC
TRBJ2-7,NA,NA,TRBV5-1,CASSKNDAGIRRSYEQYF,TGCGCCAGCAGCAAAAACGATGCAGGGATCCGGAGGTCCTACGAGCAGTACTTC
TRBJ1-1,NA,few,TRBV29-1,CSGQLNTEAFF,TGCAGCGGACAGCTTAACACTGAAGCTTTCTTT
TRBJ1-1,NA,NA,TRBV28,CASTLGGRAFF,TGTGCCAGCACTTTGGGGGGGCGGGCTTTCTTT
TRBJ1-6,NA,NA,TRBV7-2,CASSLGPYNSPLHF,TGTGCCAGCAGCTTAGGCCCATATAATTCACCCCTCCACTTT
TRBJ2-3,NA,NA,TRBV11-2,CASSQIPSTDTQYF,TGTGCCAGCAGCCAGATTCCTAGCACAGATACGCAGTATTTT
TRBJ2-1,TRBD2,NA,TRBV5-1,CASSLGLAPHPRFNEQFF,TGCGCCAGCAGCTTGGGACTAGCTCCGCATCCGCGGTTCAATGAGCAGTTCTTC
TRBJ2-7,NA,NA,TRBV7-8,CASSLAGTGVGEQYF,TGTGCCAGCAGCTTAGCGGGGACGGGAGTCGGCGAGCAGTACTTC
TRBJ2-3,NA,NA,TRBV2,CASRQGWLGTDTQYF,TGTGCCAGTCGGCAGGGCTGGCTTGGCACAGATACGCAGTATTTT
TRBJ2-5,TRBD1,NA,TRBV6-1,CASRTGGETQYF,TGTGCCAGTCGGACAGGGGGAGAGACCCAGTACTTC
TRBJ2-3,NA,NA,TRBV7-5,CARSVYRDRGTDTQYF,TGTGCCAGAAGCGTGTACCGGGACAGGGGGACGGATACGCAGTATTTT
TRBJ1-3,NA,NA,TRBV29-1,CSVRETLSGNTIYF,TGCAGCGTCAGAGAGACCCTCTCTGGAAACACCATATATTTT
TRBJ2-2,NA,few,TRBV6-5,CASSLPGKNTGELFF,TGTGCCAGCAGCTTACCGGGTAAAAACACCGGGGAGCTGTTTTTT
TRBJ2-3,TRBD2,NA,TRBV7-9,CASSLRRASGQDTQYF,TGTGCCAGCAGCTTGCGAAGGGCTAGCGGTCAAGATACGCAGTATTTT
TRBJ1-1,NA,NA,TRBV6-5,CASSYSGPRNPEAFF,TGTGCCAGCAGTTACTCCGGGCCCCGAAACCCTGAAGCTTTCTTT
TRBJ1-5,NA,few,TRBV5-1,CASSPDQPQHF,TGCGCCAGCAGCCCCGATCAGCCCCAGCATTTT
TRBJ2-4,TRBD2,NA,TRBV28,CASSPSGGGEAKNIQYF,TGTGCCAGCAGCCCGTCGGGGGGAGGAGAAGCCAAAAACATTCAGTACTTC
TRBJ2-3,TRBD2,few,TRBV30,CAWTLPGGSTDTQYF,TGTGCCTGGACCTTGCCGGGAGGGAGCACAGATACGCAGTATTTT
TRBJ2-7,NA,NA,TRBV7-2,CASSFDGRRVSEQYF,TGTGCCAGCAGCTTCGACGGTAGGCGGGTGAGCGAGCAGTACTTC
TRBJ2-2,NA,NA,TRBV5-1,CASGSIGGTGELFF,TGCGCCAGCGGGTCAATCGGCGGCACCGGGGAGCTGTTTTTT
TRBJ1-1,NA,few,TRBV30,CAWGQGGEAFF,TGTGCCTGGGGTCAGGGTGGTGAAGCTTTCTTT
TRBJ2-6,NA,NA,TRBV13,CASSLVLGTTDSGANVLTF,TGTGCCAGCAGCCTGGTGCTGGGGACAACGGACTCTGGGGCCAACGTCCTGACTTTC
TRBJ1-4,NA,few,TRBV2,CASSEGPRNEKLFF,TGTGCCAGCAGTGAAGGACCTCGGAATGAAAAACTGTTTTTT
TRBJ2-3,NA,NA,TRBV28,CASSSLGTTDTQYF,TGTGCCAGCAGTAGTCTGGGGACGACAGATACGCAGTATTTT
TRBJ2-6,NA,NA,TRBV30,CAHSRQIIPSGANVLTF,TGTGCCCATTCCCGACAGATAATCCCCTCTGGGGCCAACGTCCTGACTTTC
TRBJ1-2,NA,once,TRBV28,CASSLGKNYGYTF,TGTGCCAGCAGTTTAGGGAAGAACTATGGCTACACCTTC
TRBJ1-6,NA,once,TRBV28,CASHSHAASPLHF,TGTGCCAGCCATAGCCATGCAGCTTCACCCCTCCACTTT
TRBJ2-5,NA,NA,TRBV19,CASSTEGQETQYF,TGTGCCAGTAGTACGGAGGGCCAGGAGACCCAGTACTTC
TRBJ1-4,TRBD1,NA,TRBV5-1,CASSRGQAEKLFF,TGCGCCAGCAGCCGCGGACAGGCTGAAAAACTGTTTTTT
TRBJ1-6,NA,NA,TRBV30,CACQNGVNSPLHF,TGTGCCTGCCAAAACGGGGTTAATTCACCCCTCCACTTT
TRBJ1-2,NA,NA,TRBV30,CAWSVHGAVGNGYTF,TGTGCCTGGAGTGTACACGGCGCAGTAGGCAATGGCTACACCTTC
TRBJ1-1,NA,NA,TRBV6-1,CASNSGTTEAFF,TGTGCCAGCAACTCCGGGACGACTGAAGCTTTCTTT
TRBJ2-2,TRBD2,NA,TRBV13,CASSPRFSGGPNTGELFF,TGTGCCAGCAGCCCCCGTTTTAGCGGGGGGCCTAACACCGGGGAGCTGTTTTTT
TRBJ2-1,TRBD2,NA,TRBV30,CAWSVLAGPLNEQFF,TGTGCCTGGAGTGTACTAGCGGGCCCTCTCAATGAGCAGTTCTTC
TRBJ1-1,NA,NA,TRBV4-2,CASSQEGPLSEAFF,TGTGCCAGCAGCCAAGAGGGGCCATTATCTGAAGCTTTCTTT
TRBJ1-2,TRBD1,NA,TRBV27,CASSFLTGDDGYTF,TGTGCCAGCAGTTTCCTTACAGGGGATGATGGCTACACCTTC
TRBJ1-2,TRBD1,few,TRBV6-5,CASGGTGDNYGYTF,TGTGCCAGCGGCGGGACAGGGGACAACTATGGCTACACCTTC
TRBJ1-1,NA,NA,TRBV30,CAWRHSSSLEAFF,TGTGCCTGGAGGCACAGTTCCAGCCTTGAAGCTTTCTTT
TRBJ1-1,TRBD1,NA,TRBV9,CASNPDRARTEAFF,TGTGCCAGCAACCCGGACAGGGCCCGTACTGAAGCTTTCTTT
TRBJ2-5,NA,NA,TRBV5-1,CASSLSGGRWETQYF,TGCGCCAGCAGCTTGTCTGGGGGCAGGTGGGAGACCCAGTACTTC
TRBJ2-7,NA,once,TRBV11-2,CASSSRERTTYEQYF,TGTGCCAGCAGCTCCAGGGAGAGGACCACCTACGAGCAGTACTTC